This T cell receptor (beta chain) was sequenced during a study of monozygotic twins with inflammatory bowel disease. After re-calling the 5' RACE reads, TCRdb lists one entry per CDR3 protein, DNA absent. The data include a few hundred thousand distinct CDR3 sequences; the top ten clones carry 5.6%. This CDR3 contains 15 residues. Germline V gene data show CDR1 as MDHEN and CDR2 as SYDVKM. This sequence joins TRBV28 and TRBJ2-3; no DNA is available, so the TRBD1 call from TCRdb remains unchecked. The sequencing sample was made of blood. The TCR sequence derives from a human donor with ulcerative colitis or Crohn's disease, or a healthy co-twin of an affected twin (not recorded which). CDR3 protein: CASSIPFTRTDTQYF.